The following is a TCR beta chain sequence with its context. The data belong to a study of blood T cell repertoires in COVID-19. The wider study: The United States, Italy and Spain provided the acute and convalescent COVID-19 samples. Nucleic acid was either cDNA or gDNA, and it came from T cells, B-cell-depleted T cells, or PBMCs.

As handled by the study authors: How many nucleated cells were present was estimated from reference gene primer amplification. Sequenced by immunoSEQ multiplex PCR; TCRdb stores in-frame clones only, minus some. From that table come the V and J calls and clone size; the DNA was used to work out D and trimming. The data contain about 240,000 clones, around four fifths of them singletons. The CDR3 sequence is 12 residues long. Germline V gives CDR1 LNHDA, CDR2 SQIVND (reference sequence). V lost 10 bases, J lost 7 bases, and 8 bases stayed unmatched. The clonotype comes from a woman in her sixties or seventies with active or convalescent COVID-19. The V and J genes are TRBV19 and TRBJ1-2; 8 nucleotides match TRBD1. Input material: peripheral blood. This chain's CDR3 is CAIGPGGGGYTF. DNA of the CDR3: TGTGCCATAGGTCCAGGGGGCGGTGGCTACACCTTC.